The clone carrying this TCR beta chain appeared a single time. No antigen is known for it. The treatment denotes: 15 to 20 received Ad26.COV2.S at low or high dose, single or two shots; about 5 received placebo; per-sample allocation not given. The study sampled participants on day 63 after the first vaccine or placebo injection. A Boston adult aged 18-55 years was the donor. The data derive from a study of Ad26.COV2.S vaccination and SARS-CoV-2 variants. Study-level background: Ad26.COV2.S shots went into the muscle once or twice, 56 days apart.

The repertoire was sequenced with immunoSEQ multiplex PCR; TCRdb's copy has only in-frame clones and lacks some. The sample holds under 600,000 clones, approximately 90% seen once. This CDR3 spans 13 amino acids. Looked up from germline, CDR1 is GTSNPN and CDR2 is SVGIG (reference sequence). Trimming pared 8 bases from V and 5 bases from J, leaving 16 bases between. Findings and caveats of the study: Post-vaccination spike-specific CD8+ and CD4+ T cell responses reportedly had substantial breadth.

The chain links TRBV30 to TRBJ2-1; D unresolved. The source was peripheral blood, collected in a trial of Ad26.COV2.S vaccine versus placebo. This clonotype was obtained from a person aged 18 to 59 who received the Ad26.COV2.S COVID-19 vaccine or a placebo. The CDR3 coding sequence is TGTGCCAGCCAGTCGGCAGAAGACAATGAGCAGTTCTTC. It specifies CASQSAEDNEQFF.